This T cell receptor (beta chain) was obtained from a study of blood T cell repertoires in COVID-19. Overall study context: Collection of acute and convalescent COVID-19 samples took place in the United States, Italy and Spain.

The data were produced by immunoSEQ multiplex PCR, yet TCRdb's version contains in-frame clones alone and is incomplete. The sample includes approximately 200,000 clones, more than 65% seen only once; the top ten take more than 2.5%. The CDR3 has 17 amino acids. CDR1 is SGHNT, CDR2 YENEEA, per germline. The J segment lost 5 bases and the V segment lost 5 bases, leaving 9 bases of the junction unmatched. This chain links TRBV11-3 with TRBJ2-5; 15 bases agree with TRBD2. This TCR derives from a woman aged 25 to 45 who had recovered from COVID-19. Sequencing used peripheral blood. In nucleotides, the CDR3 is TGTGCCAGCAGCCCCGGACTAGCGGGAGGGCCTCGGGAGACCCAGTACTTC. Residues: CASSPGLAGGPRETQYF.